This T cell receptor (beta chain) was recorded in a study of shared clonotypes between healthy human individuals. Study as a whole: Each donor had three CD4 naive, three CD4 memory, two CD8 naive and one CD8 memory plate. Study results and limitations: When naive CD4 clonotypes were compared across a few donors, approximately 5% were shared.

This clone came up once. Its antigen is as yet unknown. Only CD45RO-negative cells positively selected for CCR7 counted as naive CD8 cells, so terminally differentiated effector memory CD45RA+ cells were excluded. The donor population consisted of healthy HIV-negative adults with no recent acute infections or vaccinations. TCRdb keeps only in-frame clones here, not all; method: immunoSEQ multiplex PCR. The table lists about 2,100,000 clones, about 93% of them singletons. CDR1 is LNHDA, CDR2 SQIVND, per germline (reference sequence). V gave up 3 bases and J gave up 6 bases; unmatched junction bases: 4. The CDR3 length is 14 residues.

This sequence was found in a man younger than 35 in good health. Some clones in this sample may be carry-over from other donors' samples. This rearrangement joins TRBV19 to TRBJ2-2; 7 bases line up with TRBD2. Sequences were obtained from naive CD8+ T cells from PBMCs. CDR3 sequence: CASSMTSSSGELFF. CDR3 coding DNA: TGTGCCAGTAGTATGACTAGCAGTTCCGGGGAGCTGTTTTTT.